The entry below describes one T cell receptor beta chain. This clonotype was detected a few times. Which antigen it targets is not known. No quality values exist for individual bases; no much larger clone is one base distant. Its CDR3 holds 13 amino acids, cysteine through phenylalanine. The DNA shown is the 39-base CDR3, in frame from base 1. From the germline V gene, CDR1 is SNHLY and CDR2 is FYNNEI. V is pruned by 7 bases and J by 8 bases, leaving 5 bases of the junction without a gene match. This record belongs to a study of T cells in Graves' hyperthyroidism and ophthalmopathy (dated by TCRdb to the late 2010s). Study-wide context: Peripheral blood was sampled at the time of initial diagnosis, prior to any treatment. The study also compared thyroid tissue and blood T-cell repertoires from roughly six Graves' hyperthyroidism patients. Once sampling was done, hyperthyroidism patients were given methimazole at a starting dose of 30 mg daily, whereas ophthalmopathy patients were given high-dose intravenous methylprednisolone. The roughly 100 discovery patients were randomly divided into training and test sets at a 7:3 ratio. To identify distinguishing TCR V-J signatures, a discovery cohort of about 100 patients was used, comprising 40 to 45 with Graves' ophthalmopathy and some 60 with stable Graves' hyperthyroidism. According to the paper, TCR Vbeta CDR3 sequencing was carried out on about 140 peripheral blood samples, which came from around 43 ophthalmopathy, 75 or so hyperthyroidism and about 17 progressor patients. An independent validation cohort of around 19 hyperthyroidism patients and about 15 patients who later progressed to ophthalmopathy tested prospective prediction of ophthalmopathy.

The study at large found these results: Ophthalmopathy was separated from stable hyperthyroidism by a 13 V-J signature model, with around 90% sensitivity and about 84% specificity obtained in cross-validation and 80%/75% obtained in testing. No statistical method was used to fix the sample size in advance, and group allocation was not hidden from the investigators. During validation, the model predicted progression to ophthalmopathy a median of roughly 7.1 months ahead of onset, with almost 71% sensitivity and less than 85% specificity. Blood samples also contained most of the expanded thyroid clonotypes (frequency above 0.001), which suggests that blood repertoires may reflect thyroid immune responses.

TCR beta CDR3 regions were amplified from RNA transcripts. The TCR CDR3 was subjected to a first round of RT-PCR using the HTBI primer set and the Qiagen OneStep RT-PCR kit. Libraries were constructed in a second round of multiplex PCR, after which size selection and purification were carried out. Libraries were sequenced paired-end with 100 bp reads on an Illumina HiSeq2000. The authors' analysis ran thus. Raw data were processed with SOAPnuke, discarding reads with adapters, uncalled bases, mean Phred below 15, or no exact constant-primer or identifier match. High-quality paired reads were merged using COPE v1.2.5, and each unique nucleotide sequence was defined as a clonotype. MiTCR v1.1 was used to align the clonotypes against IMGT TRBV, TRBD and TRBJ reference segments. The analysis included only V-J combinations with a frequency above 0.0001, which together covered roughly 99% of the repertoires. The TCS score was defined as the ratio of F50 (clonal expansion) to E x V (chaos), calculated using BLOSUM62-based TCRdist between CDR3 peptides within each V-J. Welch's t-statistics and random forest reduced around 550 V-J features to 10 to 15, which were used in a naive Bayes classifier (R e1071). The public reads were reprocessed in TCRdb via fastp at Q25 and MiXCR, keeping in-frame beta chains. Rows are combined by CDR3 protein, so each entry shows the most common genes and DNA. Clone size and V and J calls follow TCRdb, not the original study. This sample is represented by around 350,000 distinct CDR3 sequences; approximately 25% of them were singletons. More than 60% of the sample comes from the top ten.

Graves' hyperthyroidism was defined as stable when no progression to ophthalmopathy occurred over 18 months of follow-up. Hyperthyroidism patients were newly diagnosed, with disease duration under 2 months, and aged 18 to 65 years. Patients with uncontrolled infections, other autoimmune diseases, pregnancy or lactation were excluded. Diagnoses were based on clinical symptoms, serum thyroxine and TRAb, thyroid ultrasound and orbital computed tomography. PBMCs were isolated from 10 ml of fresh peripheral blood by Ficoll-Paque density gradient centrifugation. Trizol reagent was used to extract total RNA, and RNA quality was then checked on an Agilent 2100 Bioanalyzer.

This clonotype originated in a man aged 50 to 60 with Graves' hyperthyroidism. Material for sequencing was blood. The chain was built from TRBV2 and TRBJ1-4; 9 middle bases align to TRBD1. The DNA is TGTGCCAGCAAGGGACAGGGTGACGAAAAACTGTTTTTT. It translates to CASKGQGDEKLFF. The CDR3, completed at both ends by the reference TRBV2 and TRBJ1-4 genes, gives the full variable domain EPEVTQTPSHQVTQMGQEVILRCVPISNHLYFYWYRQILGQKVEFLVSFYNNEISEKSEIFDDQFSVERPDGSNFTLKIRSTKLEDSAMYFCASKGQGDEKLFFGSGTQLSVL.